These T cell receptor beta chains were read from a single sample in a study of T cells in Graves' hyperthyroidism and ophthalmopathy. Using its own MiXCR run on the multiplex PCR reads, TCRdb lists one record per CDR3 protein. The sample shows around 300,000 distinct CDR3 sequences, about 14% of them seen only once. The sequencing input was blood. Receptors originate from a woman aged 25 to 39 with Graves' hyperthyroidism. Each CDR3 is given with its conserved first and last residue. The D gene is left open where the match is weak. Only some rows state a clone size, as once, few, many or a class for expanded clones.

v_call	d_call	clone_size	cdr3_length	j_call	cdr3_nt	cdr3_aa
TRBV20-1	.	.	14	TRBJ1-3	TGCAGTGCTAGCAGGCCGACTGGAGTAGACACCATATATTTT	CSASRPTGVDTIYF
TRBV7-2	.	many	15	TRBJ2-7	TGTGCCAGCAGCTTAAATCCCCAGGGAACCTACGAGCAGTACTTC	CASSLNPQGTYEQYF
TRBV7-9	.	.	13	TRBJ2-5	TGTGCCAGCAGCTCTTATGAAACGAAGACCCAGTACTTC	CASSSYETKTQYF
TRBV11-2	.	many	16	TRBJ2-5	TGTGCCAGCAGCTTAGAGGGCAGGGGATTTGAAGAGACCCAGTACTTC	CASSLEGRGFEETQYF
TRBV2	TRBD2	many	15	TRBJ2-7	TGTGCCAGCAGTGAAGGACTAGCGGGAGTAGTTGAGCAGTACTTC	CASSEGLAGVVEQYF
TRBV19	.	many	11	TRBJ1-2	TGTGCCAGTACAACGGTGTATGGCTACACCTTC	CASTTVYGYTF
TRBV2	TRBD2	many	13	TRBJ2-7	TGTGCCAGCCGGACTAGCGGCGCCGGCGAGCAGTACTTC	CASRTSGAGEQYF
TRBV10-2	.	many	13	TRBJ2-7	TGCGCCAGCAGTGACGGCCTAGGCTACGAGCAGTACTTC	CASSDGLGYEQYF
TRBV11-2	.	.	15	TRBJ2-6	TGTGCCAGCAGCCTACTCGAATCTGGGGGCAACGTCCTGACTTTC	CASSLLESGGNVLTF
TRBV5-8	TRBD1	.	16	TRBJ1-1	TGTGCCAGGGGTGGACAGGGCCTGGGATTGGGCACTGAAGCTTTCTTT	CARGGQGLGLGTEAFF
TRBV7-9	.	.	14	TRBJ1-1	TGTGCCAGCAGCTTAGTAGTAGCCAGCGCTGAAGCTTTCTTT	CASSLVVASAEAFF
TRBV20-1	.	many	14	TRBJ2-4	TGCAGTGCTAGAGATCCAGGAACTGGGAACATTCAGTACTTC	CSARDPGTGNIQYF
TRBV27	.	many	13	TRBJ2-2	TGTGCCAGCAGTTTCCAGAACACCGGGGAGCTGTTTTTT	CASSFQNTGELFF
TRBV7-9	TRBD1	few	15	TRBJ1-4	TGTGCCAGCAGCTGGTGGGACAGGGCAGGTGAAAAACTGTTTTTT	CASSWWDRAGEKLFF